This T cell receptor (beta chain) came from a study of control samples from healthy donors and cancer patients. This CDR3 is built from 16 residues. Losses at the gene ends were 6 bases for V and 0 bases for J; bases not matched to a gene: 4. Germline CDR1 reads MDHEN; CDR2 reads SYDVKM. TCRdb keeps only in-frame clones here, not all; method: immunoSEQ multiplex PCR. The top ten clones hold over 35% of a sample with tens of thousands of clones, 85% to 90% of them seen once. This clone came up once. The receptor comes from a man between 50 and 59 years old with head and neck cancer. Sequencing was carried out using PBMCs. The chain is built from TRBV28 and TRBJ2-4; 11 bases agree with TRBD2. The CDR3 nucleotides are TGTGCCAGCAGGCTTAGCGGGGGGGTAGCCAAAAACATTCAGTACTTC. This translates into CASRLSGGVAKNIQYF.